This T cell receptor beta chain was captured in a study of blood T cells in healthy people across ages. This clonotype was recorded a few times. A J-beta primer mix and a sample-barcoded 5' primer were used in a second PCR of roughly 6 to 12 cycles. Tags on each cDNA molecule came from a template-switch adaptor with 12 random nucleotides. Each CDR3 protein gets one entry after TCRdb re-called the 5' RACE reads with MiXCR. The sample yields more than 1 million distinct CDR3 sequences, 35% to 55% seen once. The ends lost 3 bases at V and 4 bases at J; junction bases unmatched: 8. The CDR3 totals 16 residues. The V gene's germline CDR1 is SGHTS and CDR2 YDEGEE.

The specimen was blood. V and J are TRBV5-8 and TRBJ1-4, with 8 positions matching TRBD1. This receptor was obtained from a woman in her sixties or seventies in good health. CDR3 sequence: CASSYGQGWGNEKLFF. In DNA, the CDR3 is TGTGCCAGCAGCTACGGACAGGGCTGGGGTAATGAAAAACTGTTTTTT.